This T cell receptor beta chain originates from a study of T cell responses to AZD1222 COVID-19 vaccine. Generated by immunoSEQ multiplex PCR, the TCRdb table keeps only in-frame clones and is missing some. The sample lists some 150,000 clones; around nine tenths were seen once. Regarding the study as a whole: Reports say nearly half of spike-specific TCRs go after unmutated variant regions. Once two AZD1222 doses were given, Spike-specific TCR breadth and depth went up.

Note on this clone: Its target is unknown.

Germline trimming cut 3 bases from V and 0 bases from J; bases unmatched to any gene: 8. The CDR3 runs 17 residues. CDR1 is LGHNA and CDR2 is YNFKEQ in the germline V gene. The receptor's source is an adult in good health. The starting material was peripheral blood, obtained on day 0 of AZD1222 vaccination. The V call is TRBV4-2, the J call TRBJ1-3; 7 bases line up with TRBD1. The CDR3 DNA is TGTGCCAGCAGCCAGCCTACAGGGGAACGCTCTGGAAACACCATATATTTT. It encodes CASSQPTGERSGNTIYF.